This T cell receptor (beta chain) came from a study of blood T cell repertoires in COVID-19. Study in general: COVID-19 samples from acute and convalescent phases originated in the United States, Italy and Spain. PBMCs, B-cell-depleted T cells, or T cells provided the cDNA or gDNA that made up the material.

Germline assignment: CDR1 SGDLS and CDR2 YYNGEE. Trimming cost V 3 bases and J 3 bases, with 10 bases left between them. This CDR3 has 14 residues. As processed by the authors: Amplified reference gene primers provided the basis for estimating nucleated cell counts. The repertoire was sequenced with immunoSEQ multiplex PCR; TCRdb's copy has only in-frame clones and lacks some. V, J and clone size are those of that table, while D and trimming were read from the DNA. The table includes 200,000 to 250,000 clones, roughly 94% detected once. This clonotype was sampled from a man between 25 and 39 years old with acute or convalescent COVID-19. The sequencing sample was made of peripheral blood. This rearrangement joins TRBV9 to TRBJ1-3; D not certain. The CDR3: CASSAPVGGNTIYF. For the CDR3, the DNA is TGTGCCAGCAGCGCCCCGGTCGGTGGAAACACCATATATTTT.